This T cell receptor (beta chain) originates from a study of neurological immune-mediated disorders. TCRdb redid the calling of the 5' RACE reads with MiXCR, one entry per CDR3 protein. The repertoire consists of around 29,000 distinct CDR3 sequences, with approximately 5.2% occurring once and the leading ten covering roughly 2%. Trimming removed 2 bases from V and 7 bases from J, with 12 bases in between. Germline V CDR1 and CDR2: SGHTA, FQGNSA. The CDR3 sequence is 15 residues long. This clonotype was seen at least ten times. This clonotype was obtained from a woman aged 45-60 years in good health. The chain couples TRBV7-2 to TRBJ1-6; D remains unclear. The sequenced material came from CD4+ T cells from blood. CDR3 sequence reads: CASSLNTNRNSPLHF. The CDR3 DNA follows: TGTGCCAGCAGCTTAAATACGAACAGAAATTCACCCCTCCACTTT.